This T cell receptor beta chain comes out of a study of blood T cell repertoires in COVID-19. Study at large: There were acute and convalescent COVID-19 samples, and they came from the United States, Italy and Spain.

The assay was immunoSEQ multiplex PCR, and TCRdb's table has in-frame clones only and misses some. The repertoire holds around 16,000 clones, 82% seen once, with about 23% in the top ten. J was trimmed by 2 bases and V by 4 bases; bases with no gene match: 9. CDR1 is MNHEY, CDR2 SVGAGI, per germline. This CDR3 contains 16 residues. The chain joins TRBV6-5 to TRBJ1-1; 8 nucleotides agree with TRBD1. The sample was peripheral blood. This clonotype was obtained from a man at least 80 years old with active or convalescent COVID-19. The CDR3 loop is CASSLTGGRFNTEAFF. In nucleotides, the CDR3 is TGTGCCAGCAGTTTAACAGGGGGTCGGTTTAACACTGAAGCTTTCTTT.